Detailed here is one T cell receptor beta chain. This entry is derived from a study of T cell responses to AZD1222 COVID-19 vaccine. Libraries were prepared by immunoSEQ multiplex PCR; TCRdb keeps only in-frame clonotypes and omits some of them. The sample yields approximately 130,000 clones, around 90% seen once. The CDR3 totals 16 residues. V was pared by 0 bases and J by 4 bases, with 7 bases of the junction left unmatched. Germline V gene lookup returns CDR1 SGHVS and CDR2 FNYEAQ. The chain is built from TRBV7-6 and TRBJ2-5; TRBD1 aligns across 8 bases. The sequence was collected from an adult who received the MenACWY meningococcal vaccine as a control. Sequenced here: peripheral blood, sampled 28 days after the second dose of the MenACWY control vaccine. The CDR3 loop is CASSLALTGAGETQYF. The CDR3 DNA sequence: TGTGCCAGCAGCTTAGCGCTGACAGGGGCGGGAGAGACCCAGTACTTC.